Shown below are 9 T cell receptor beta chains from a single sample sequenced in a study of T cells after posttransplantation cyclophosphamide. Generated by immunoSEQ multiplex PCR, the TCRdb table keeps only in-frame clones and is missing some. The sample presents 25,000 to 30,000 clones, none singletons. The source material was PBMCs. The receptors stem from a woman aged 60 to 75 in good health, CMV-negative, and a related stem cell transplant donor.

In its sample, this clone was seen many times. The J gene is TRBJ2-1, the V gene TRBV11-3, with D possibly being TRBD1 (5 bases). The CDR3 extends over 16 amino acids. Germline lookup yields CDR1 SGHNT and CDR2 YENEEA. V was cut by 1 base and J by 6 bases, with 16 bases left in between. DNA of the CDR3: TGTGCCAGCAGCTTAGGTCACCCGACAGCCACCAATGAGCAGTTCTTC. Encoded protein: CASSLGHPTATNEQFF.

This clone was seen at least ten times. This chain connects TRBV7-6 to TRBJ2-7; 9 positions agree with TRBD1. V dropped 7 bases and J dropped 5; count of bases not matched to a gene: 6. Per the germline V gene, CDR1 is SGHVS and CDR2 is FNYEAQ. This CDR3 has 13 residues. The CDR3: CASTWGTGNEQYF. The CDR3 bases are TGTGCCAGCACCTGGGGGACAGGGAACGAGCAGTACTTC.

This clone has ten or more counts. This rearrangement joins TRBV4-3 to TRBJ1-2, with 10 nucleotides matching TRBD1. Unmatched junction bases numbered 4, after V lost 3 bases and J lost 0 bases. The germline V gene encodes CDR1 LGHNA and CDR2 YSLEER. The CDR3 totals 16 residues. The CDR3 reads CASSQTGGSSNYGYTF. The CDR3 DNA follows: TGCGCCAGCAGCCAGACAGGGGGCTCCTCTAACTATGGCTACACCTTC.

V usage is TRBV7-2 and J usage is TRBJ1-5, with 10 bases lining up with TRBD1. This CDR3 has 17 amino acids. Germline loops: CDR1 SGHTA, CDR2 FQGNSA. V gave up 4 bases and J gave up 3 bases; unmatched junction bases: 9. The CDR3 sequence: CASSSSPGTGANQPQHF. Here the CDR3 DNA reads TGTGCCAGCAGCTCCTCCCCCGGGACAGGGGCCAATCAGCCCCAGCATTTT. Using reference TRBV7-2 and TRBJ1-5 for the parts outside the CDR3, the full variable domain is GAGVSQSPSNKVTEKGKDVELRCDPISGHTALYWYRQSLGQGLEFLIYFQGNSAPDKSGLPSDRFSAERTGGSVSTLTIQRTQQEDSAVYLCASSSSPGTGANQPQHFGDGTRLSIL.

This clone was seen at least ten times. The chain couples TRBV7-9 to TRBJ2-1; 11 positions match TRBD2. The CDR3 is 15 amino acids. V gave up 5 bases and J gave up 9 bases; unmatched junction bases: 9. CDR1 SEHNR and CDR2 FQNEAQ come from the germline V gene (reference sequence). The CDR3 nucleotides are TGTGCCAGCAGCAGGGCAACTAGCGGGAGTTTTGAGCAGTTCTTC. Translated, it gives CASSRATSGSFEQFF.

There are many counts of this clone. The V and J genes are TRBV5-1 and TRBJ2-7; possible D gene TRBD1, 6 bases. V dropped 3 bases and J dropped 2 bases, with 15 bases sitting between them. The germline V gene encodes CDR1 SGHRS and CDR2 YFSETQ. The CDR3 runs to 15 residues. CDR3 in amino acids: CASSSGQRFPYEQYF. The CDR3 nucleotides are TGCGCCAGCAGCTCTGGACAGCGTTTTCCCTACGAGCAGTACTTC.

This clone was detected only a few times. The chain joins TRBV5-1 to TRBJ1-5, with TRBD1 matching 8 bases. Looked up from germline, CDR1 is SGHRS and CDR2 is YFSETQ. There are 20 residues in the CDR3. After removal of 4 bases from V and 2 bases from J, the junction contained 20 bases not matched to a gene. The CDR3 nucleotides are TGCGCCAGCAGCAACTCTATAACGGGACAGGACGAGGATCGCAATCAGCCCCAGCATTTT. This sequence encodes CASSNSITGQDEDRNQPQHF. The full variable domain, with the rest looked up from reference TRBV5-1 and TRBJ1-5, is KAGVTQTPRYLIKTRGQQVTLSCSPISGHRSVSWYQQTPGQGLQFLFEYFSETQRNKGNFPGRFSGRQFSNSRSEMNVSTLELGDSALYLCASSNSITGQDEDRNQPQHFGDGTRLSIL.

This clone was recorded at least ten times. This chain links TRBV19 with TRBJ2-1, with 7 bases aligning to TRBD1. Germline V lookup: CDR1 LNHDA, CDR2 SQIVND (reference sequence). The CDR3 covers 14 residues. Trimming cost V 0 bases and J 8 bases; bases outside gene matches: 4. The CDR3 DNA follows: TGTGCCAGTAGTATAGAAGGGGGCAGGGATGAGCAGTTCTTC. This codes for CASSIEGGRDEQFF.

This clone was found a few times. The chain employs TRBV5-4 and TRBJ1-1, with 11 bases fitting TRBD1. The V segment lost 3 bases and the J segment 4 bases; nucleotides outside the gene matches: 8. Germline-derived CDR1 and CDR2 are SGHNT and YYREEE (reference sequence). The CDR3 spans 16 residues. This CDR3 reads CASSYGQGATGTEAFF. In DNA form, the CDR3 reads TGTGCCAGCAGCTATGGACAGGGGGCAACGGGCACTGAAGCTTTCTTT.